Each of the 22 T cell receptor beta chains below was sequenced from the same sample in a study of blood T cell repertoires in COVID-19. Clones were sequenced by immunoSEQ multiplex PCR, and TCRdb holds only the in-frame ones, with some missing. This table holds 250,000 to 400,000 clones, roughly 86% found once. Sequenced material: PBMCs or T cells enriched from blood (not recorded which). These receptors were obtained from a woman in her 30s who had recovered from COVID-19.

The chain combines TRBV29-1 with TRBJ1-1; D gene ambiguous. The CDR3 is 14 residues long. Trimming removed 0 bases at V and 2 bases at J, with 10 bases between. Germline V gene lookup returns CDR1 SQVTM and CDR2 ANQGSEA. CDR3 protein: CSVEDGGQNTEAFF. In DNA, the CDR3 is TGCAGCGTTGAAGATGGCGGTCAAAACACTGAAGCTTTCTTT.

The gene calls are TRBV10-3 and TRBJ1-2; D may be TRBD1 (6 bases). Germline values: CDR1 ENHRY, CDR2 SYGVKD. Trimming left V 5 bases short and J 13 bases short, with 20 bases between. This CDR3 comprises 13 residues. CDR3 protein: CAISSDRFLPSTF. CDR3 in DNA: TGTGCCATCAGTTCTGACAGGTTCCTTCCCTCCACCTTC.

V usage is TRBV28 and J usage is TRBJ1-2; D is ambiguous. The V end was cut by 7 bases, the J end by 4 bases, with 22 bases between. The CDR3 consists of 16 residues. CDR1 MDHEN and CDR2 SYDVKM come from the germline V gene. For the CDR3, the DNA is TGTGCCAGCATTTCCCTTGGTGGGCAGGTAACCTATGGCTACACCTTC. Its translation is CASISLGGQVTYGYTF.

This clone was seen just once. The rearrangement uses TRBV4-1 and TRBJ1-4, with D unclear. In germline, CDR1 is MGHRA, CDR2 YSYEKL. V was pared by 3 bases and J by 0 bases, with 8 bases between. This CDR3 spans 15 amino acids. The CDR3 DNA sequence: TGCGCCAGCAGCCAGTACACAGCAACTAATGAAAAACTGTTTTTT. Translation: CASSQYTATNEKLFF.

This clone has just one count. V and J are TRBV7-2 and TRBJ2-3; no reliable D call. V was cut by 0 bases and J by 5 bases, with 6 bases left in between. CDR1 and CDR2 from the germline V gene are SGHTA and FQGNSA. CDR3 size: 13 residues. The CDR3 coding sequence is TGTGCCAGCAGCTTAGCTTCGCGAGATACGCAGTATTTT. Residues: CASSLASRDTQYF.

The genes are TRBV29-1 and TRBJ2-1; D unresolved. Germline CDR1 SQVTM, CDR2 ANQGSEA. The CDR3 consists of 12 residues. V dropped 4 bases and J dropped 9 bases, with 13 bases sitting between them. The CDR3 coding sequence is TGCAGCGTTGTCTGGCAGGAAGCTGAGCAGTTCTTC. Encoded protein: CSVVWQEAEQFF.

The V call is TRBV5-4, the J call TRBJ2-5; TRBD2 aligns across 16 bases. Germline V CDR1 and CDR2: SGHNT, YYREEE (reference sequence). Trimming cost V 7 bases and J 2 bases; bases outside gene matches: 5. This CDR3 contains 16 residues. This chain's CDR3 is CASGTSGGAVQETQYF. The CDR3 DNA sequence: TGTGCCAGCGGGACTAGCGGGGGGGCTGTTCAAGAGACCCAGTACTTC.

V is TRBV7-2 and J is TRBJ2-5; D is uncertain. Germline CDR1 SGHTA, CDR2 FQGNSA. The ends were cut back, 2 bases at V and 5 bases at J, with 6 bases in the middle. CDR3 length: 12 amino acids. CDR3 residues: CASSLTWETQYF. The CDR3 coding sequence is TGTGCCAGCAGCTTAACTTGGGAGACCCAGTACTTC.

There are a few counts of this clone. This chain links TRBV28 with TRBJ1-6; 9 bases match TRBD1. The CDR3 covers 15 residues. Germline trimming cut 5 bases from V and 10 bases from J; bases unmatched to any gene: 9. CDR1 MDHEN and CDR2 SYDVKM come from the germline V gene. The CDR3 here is CASSTSTGGRSPLHF. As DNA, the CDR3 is TGTGCCAGCAGTACTTCTACAGGGGGCAGATCACCCCTCCACTTT. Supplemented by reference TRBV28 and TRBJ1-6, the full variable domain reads DVKVTQSSRYLVKRTGEKVFLECVQDMDHENMFWYRQDPGLGLRLIYFSYDVKMKEKGDIPEGYSVSREKKERFSLILESASTNQTSMYLCASSTSTGGRSPLHFGNGTRLTVT.

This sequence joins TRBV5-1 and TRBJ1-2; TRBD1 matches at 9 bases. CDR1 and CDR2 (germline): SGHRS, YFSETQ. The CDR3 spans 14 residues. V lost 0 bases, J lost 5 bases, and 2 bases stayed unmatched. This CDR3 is CASSLDGQGYGYTF. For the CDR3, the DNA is TGCGCCAGCAGCTTGGATGGACAGGGGTATGGCTACACCTTC.

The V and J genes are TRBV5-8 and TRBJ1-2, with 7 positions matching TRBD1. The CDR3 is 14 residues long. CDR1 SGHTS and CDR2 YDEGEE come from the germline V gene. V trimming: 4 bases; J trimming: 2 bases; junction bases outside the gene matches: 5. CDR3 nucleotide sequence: TGTGCCAGCAGCAGACAGGGCCAGAACTATGGCTACACCTTC. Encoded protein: CASSRQGQNYGYTF.

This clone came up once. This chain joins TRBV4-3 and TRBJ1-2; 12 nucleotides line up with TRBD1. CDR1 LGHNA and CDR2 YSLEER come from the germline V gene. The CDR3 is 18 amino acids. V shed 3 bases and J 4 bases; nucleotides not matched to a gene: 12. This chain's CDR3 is CASSQDRDRGLRVYGYTF. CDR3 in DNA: TGCGCCAGCAGCCAGGACCGGGACAGGGGGCTGCGGGTCTATGGCTACACCTTC.

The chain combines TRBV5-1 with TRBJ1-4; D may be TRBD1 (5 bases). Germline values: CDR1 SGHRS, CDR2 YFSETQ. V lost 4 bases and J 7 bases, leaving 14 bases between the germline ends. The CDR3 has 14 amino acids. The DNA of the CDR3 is TGCGCCAGCAGCCCCGTCCCGGGGGGTGAAAAACTGTTTTTT. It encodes CASSPVPGGEKLFF. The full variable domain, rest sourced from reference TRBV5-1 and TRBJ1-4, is KAGVTQTPRYLIKTRGQQVTLSCSPISGHRSVSWYQQTPGQGLQFLFEYFSETQRNKGNFPGRFSGRQFSNSRSEMNVSTLELGDSALYLCASSPVPGGEKLFFGSGTQLSVL.

CDR3 amino acids: CASSPDRGSATNEKLFF. The CDR3 DNA sequence: TGTGCCAGCAGTCCGGACAGGGGATCCGCAACTAATGAAAAACTGTTTTTT. The chain couples TRBV6-6 to TRBJ1-4; 9 positions match TRBD1. This CDR3 is 17 amino acids long. CDR1 MNHNY and CDR2 SVGAGI come from the germline V gene (reference sequence). V lost 5 bases and J lost 0; bases outside the gene matches: 7.

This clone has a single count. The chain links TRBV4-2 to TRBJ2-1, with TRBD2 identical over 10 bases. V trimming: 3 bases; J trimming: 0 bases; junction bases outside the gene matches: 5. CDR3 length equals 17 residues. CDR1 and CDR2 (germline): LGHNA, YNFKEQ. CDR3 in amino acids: CASSHGAGGSSYNEQFF. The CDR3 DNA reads TGTGCCAGCAGCCACGGAGCGGGGGGGAGCTCCTACAATGAGCAGTTCTTC.

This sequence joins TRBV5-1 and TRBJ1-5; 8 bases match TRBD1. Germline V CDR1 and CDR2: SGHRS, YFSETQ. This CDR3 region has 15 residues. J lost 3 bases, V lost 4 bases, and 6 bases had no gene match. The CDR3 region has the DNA TGCGCCAGCAGCCCCGGGACAGGTTACAATCAGCCCCAGCATTTT. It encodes CASSPGTGYNQPQHF.

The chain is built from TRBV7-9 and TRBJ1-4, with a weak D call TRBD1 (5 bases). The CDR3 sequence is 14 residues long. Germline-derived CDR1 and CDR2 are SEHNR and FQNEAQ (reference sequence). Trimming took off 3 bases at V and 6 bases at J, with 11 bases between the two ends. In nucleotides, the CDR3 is TGTGCCAGCAGCTTCGGTCAGGGTGATGAAAAACTGTTTTTT. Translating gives CASSFGQGDEKLFF.

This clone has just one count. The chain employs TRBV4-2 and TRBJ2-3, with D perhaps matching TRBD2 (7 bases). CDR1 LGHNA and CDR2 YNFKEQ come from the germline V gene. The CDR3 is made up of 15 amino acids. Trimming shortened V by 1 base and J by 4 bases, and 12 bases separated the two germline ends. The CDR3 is CASSQAGGPPDTQYF. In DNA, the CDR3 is TGTGCCAGCAGCCAAGCCGGGGGGCCGCCAGATACGCAGTATTTT.

The CDR3 DNA is TGTGCCAGCAGCCAAGTGACAGGGGGAGGGTCACCCCTCCACTTT. Protein sequence: CASSQVTGGGSPLHF. J is TRBJ1-6 and V is TRBV3-1 (or the pseudogene TRBV3-2), with 9 bases aligning to TRBD1. CDR1 is LGHDT, CDR2 YNNKEL, per germline (reference sequence). Trimming took 1 base from V and 10 from J; bases not matched to a gene: 5. This CDR3 region has 15 residues.

This chain's CDR3 is CASRTGQGYGYTF. The DNA of the CDR3 is TGCGCCAGCAGGACCGGACAGGGCTATGGCTACACCTTC. This rearrangement joins TRBV5-1 to TRBJ1-2; 8 bases match TRBD1. With V trimmed by 5 bases and J by 4 bases, 4 bases remained unmatched. Germline CDR1 SGHRS, CDR2 YFSETQ. This CDR3 has 13 amino acids.

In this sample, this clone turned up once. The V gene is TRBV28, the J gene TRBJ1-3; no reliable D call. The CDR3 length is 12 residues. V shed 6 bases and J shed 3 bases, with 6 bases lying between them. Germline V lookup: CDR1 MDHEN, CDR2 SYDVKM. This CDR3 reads CASRSSGNTIYF. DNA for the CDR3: TGTGCCAGCAGATCGAGTGGAAACACCATATATTTT.

The CDR3 sequence is CASRSAGQGLWNTEAFF. The CDR3, as DNA: TGTGCCAGCAGGAGCGCGGGACAGGGACTCTGGAACACTGAAGCTTTCTTT. The V call is TRBV7-9, the J call TRBJ1-1, with 9 bases lining up with TRBD1. The junction had 12 bases not matched to a gene; V was cut back by 6 bases and J by 1 base. CDR1 is SEHNR and CDR2 is FQNEAQ in the germline V gene (reference sequence). This CDR3 has 17 residues.